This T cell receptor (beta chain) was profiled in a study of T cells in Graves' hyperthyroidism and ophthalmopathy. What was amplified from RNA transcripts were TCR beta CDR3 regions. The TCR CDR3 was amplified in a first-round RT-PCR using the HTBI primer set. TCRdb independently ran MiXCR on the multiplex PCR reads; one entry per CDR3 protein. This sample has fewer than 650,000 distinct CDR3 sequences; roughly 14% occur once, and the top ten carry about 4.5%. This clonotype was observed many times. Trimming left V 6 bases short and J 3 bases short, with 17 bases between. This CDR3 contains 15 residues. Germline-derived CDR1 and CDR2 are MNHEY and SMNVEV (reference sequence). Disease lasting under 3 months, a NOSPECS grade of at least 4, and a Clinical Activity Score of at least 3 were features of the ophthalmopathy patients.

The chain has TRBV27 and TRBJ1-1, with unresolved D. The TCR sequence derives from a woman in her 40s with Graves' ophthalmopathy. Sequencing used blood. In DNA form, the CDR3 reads TGTGCCAGCAGAGGTTATAAGGGTAGGGACACTGAAGCTTTCTTT. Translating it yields CASRGYKGRDTEAFF.